This TCR beta chain was identified during a study of CD8+ T cells in alopecia areata. Study in general: Tofacitinib was taken orally by treated patients, and the dose was 5 to 10 mg twice daily.

The ends lost 5 bases at V and 7 bases at J; junction bases unmatched: 8. Looked up from germline, CDR1 is MDHEN and CDR2 is SYDVKM. The CDR3 extends over 14 amino acids. The treatment denotes: oral pan-JAK inhibitor, 5-10 mg twice daily. RNA was extracted and reverse transcribed into cDNA as the sequencing template. The repertoire was sequenced with immunoSEQ multiplex PCR; TCRdb's copy has only in-frame clones and lacks some. Here the sample spans around 290,000 clones, roughly 60% being singletons. This chain joins TRBV28 and TRBJ2-7; 10 positions match TRBD1. The input for sequencing was CD4+ T cells sorted from blood, taken at week 24, from a patient treated with tofacitinib. The source is a human donor with alopecia areata. The CDR3 sequence is CASSPRGTGDEQYF. The CDR3 DNA is TGTGCCAGCAGTCCCCGAGGGACAGGGGATGAGCAGTACTTC.